This T cell receptor (beta chain) was sequenced during a study of control samples from healthy donors and cancer patients. CDR3 length equals 16 residues. TCRdb keeps only in-frame clones here, not all; method: immunoSEQ multiplex PCR. Of about 160,000 clones listed, 90% to 95% are singletons. The chain uses TRBV12-2 and TRBJ1-5; the table's D call, TRBD1, has no DNA check behind it. TRBV12-2 is listed as a pseudogene. The TCR comes from a woman aged 30 to 39 in good health. The sample consisted of blood. The CDR3 sequence is CASRLAQVQGDQPQHF. The CDR3 DNA sequence: TGTGCAAGTCGCTTAGCTCAAGTGCAGGGTGACCAGCCCCAGCATTTT.